Listed below are T cell receptor beta chains from one sample, sequenced in a study of regulatory T cells in long-lasting Graves disease. TCRdb fed the multiplex PCR reads into MiXCR, producing one record per CDR3 protein. This table has about 430,000 distinct CDR3 sequences, over 14% appearing once. The sample was also linked to a second study, of T cells in Graves' hyperthyroidism and ophthalmopathy.

Sample: peripheral blood mononuclear cells (PBMCs), taken at new diagnosis, from a patient treated with antithyroid drugs. The source is a woman aged 40 to 55 with Graves disease. Both conserved end residues are part of each CDR3. Each record gives: V gene, CDR3 protein.

TRBV27 | CASSGGVFYEQYF
TRBV27 | CASSLTAGYDPVLGGYTF
TRBV5-8 | CASSPNYRVRGQDEQYF
TRBV20-1 | CSAREGRKTDTQYF
TRBV7-8 | CASSLDLDSYQPQHF
TRBV20-1 | CSARSVRATNEKLFF
TRBV12-3/TRBV12-4 | CASKASKWGAFF
TRBV3-1 | CASSQSGQGIEQYF
TRBV11-3 | CASSLRRVGRYNEQFF
TRBV4-3 | CASSQQARGGTEAFF
TRBV27 | CASSLGQGIDTQYF
TRBV24-1 | CATSDSYRSGNEQFF
TRBV5-1 | CASSPGWTARNTEAFF
TRBV5-4 | CASSLGEDTQYF
TRBV28 | CASSLGQIYNEQFF
TRBV3-1 | CASSQDSGGSYNEQFF
TRBV30 | CAWKGSFYEQYF
TRBV10-3 | CAISTPETSGKGTQYF
TRBV12-3/TRBV12-4 | CASSQLQGNNQPQHF
TRBV3-1 | CASSQESYLYF
TRBV6-1 | CASSDAGVSYNEQFF
TRBV5-1 | CASSELQRGEKLFF
TRBV10-1 | CARRTGAYEQYF
TRBV20-1 | CSARRPGLASYEQYF